The source of this T cell receptor (beta chain) is a study of shared clonotypes between healthy human individuals. Sequencing was performed with immunoSEQ multiplex PCR; in TCRdb, only in-frame clones are kept and a portion is missing. Here the sample spans just over 2,000,000 clones, around 96% being singletons. The naive CD8 subset, CD45RO-negative cells positively selected for CCR7, excluded terminally differentiated effector memory CD45RA+ cells. Nashville, Tennessee was home to all donors, who were Caucasian adults. The ends lost 5 bases at V and 8 bases at J; junction bases unmatched: 4. From germline, CDR1 is KGHSH and CDR2 LQKENI. The CDR3 runs to 12 residues.

The TCR was taken from a man younger than 35 in good health. Sequenced: naive CD8+ T cells sorted from blood. This chain joins TRBV18 and TRBJ1-1; 8 nucleotides align to TRBD1. The CDR3 coding sequence is TGTGCCAGCTCATCAGGGGGCAGGGAAGCTTTCTTT. This sequence encodes CASSSGGREAFF.